Shown below are 14 T cell receptor beta chains from a single sample sequenced in a study of identical twins. TCRdb re-called the 5' RACE reads with MiXCR, one entry per CDR3 protein. The sample carries 570,000 or so distinct CDR3 sequences, approximately 10% recorded once. The same sample was also studied in work on yellow fever vaccine responses in identical twins.

Sequences were obtained from PBMCs. The receptor set was obtained from a woman aged 18-29 years in good health.

V gene TRBV20-1 combines with J gene TRBJ2-1, with 10 bases aligning to TRBD2. Losses at the gene ends were 1 base for V and 0 bases for J; bases not matched to a gene: 6. Germline values: CDR1 DFQATT, CDR2 SNEGSKA (reference sequence). The CDR3 is made up of 17 amino acids. The CDR3 loop reads CSARGSSGGYSYNEQFF. Here the CDR3 DNA reads TGCAGTGCTAGAGGGTCTAGCGGGGGATACTCCTACAATGAGCAGTTCTTC.

This clonotype showed up many times. J is TRBJ2-2 and V is TRBV7-8; 8 bases map to TRBD2. The CDR3 spans 15 residues. Germline loops: CDR1 SGHVS, CDR2 FQNEAQ. The J segment lost 7 bases and the V segment lost 1 base, leaving 5 bases of the junction unmatched. The CDR3 loop reads CASSLVGRGGGELFF. The CDR3 DNA reads TGTGCCAGCAGCTTAGTCGGGAGGGGTGGCGGGGAGCTGTTTTTT.

This clonotype was observed many times. The chain joins TRBV10-3 to TRBJ2-2; possible D gene TRBD2, 5 bases. CDR1 and CDR2 from the germline V gene are ENHRY and SYGVKD. The CDR3 totals 14 residues. V was shortened by 10 bases and J by 2 bases, with 14 bases between the two germline ends. This CDR3 is CASRGLENTGELFF. The CDR3 coding sequence is TGTGCCAGCCGAGGACTCGAAAACACCGGGGAGCTGTTTTTT.

The V and J genes are TRBV11-2 and TRBJ2-3, with 8 nucleotides matching TRBD2. Germline CDR1 is SGHAT and CDR2 is FQNNGV. There are 16 residues in the CDR3. The junction had 9 bases not matched to a gene; V was cut back by 4 bases and J by 3 bases. The CDR3 loop is CASSSAGGEATDTQYF. CDR3 DNA sequence: TGTGCCAGCAGCTCCGCGGGGGGAGAAGCTACAGATACGCAGTATTTT.

The sample holds many counts of this clonotype. The CDR3 sequence is CASSTPILRQLAANNEQFF. The CDR3 DNA is TGTGCCAGCAGCACACCAATACTCAGGCAACTAGCGGCAAACAATGAGCAGTTCTTC. This chain joins TRBV7-8 and TRBJ2-1; 8 bases are shared with TRBD2. Per germline, CDR1 SGHVS and CDR2 FQNEAQ. The CDR3 extends over 19 amino acids. After removal of 5 bases from V and 5 bases from J, the junction contained 20 bases not matched to a gene.

This clonotype has ten or more counts. The gene calls are TRBV24-1 and TRBJ1-3; 7 nucleotides match TRBD1. CDR1 is KGHDR and CDR2 is SFDVKD in the germline V gene. CDR3 size: 15 residues. V lost 2 bases to trimming and J lost 2 bases; unmatched junction nucleotides: 2. The DNA of the CDR3 is TGTGCCACCAGTGATTCCCAGGGGGCTGGAAACACCATATATTTT. It yields the protein CATSDSQGAGNTIYF.

V is TRBV6-1 and J is TRBJ1-2; the D gene is possibly TRBD1 (6 bases). V was cut by 6 bases and J by 2 bases, with 13 bases left in between. The CDR3 consists of 14 residues. The germline CDR1 and CDR2 sequences are MNHNS and SASEGT. CDR3 nucleotide sequence: TGTGCCAGCAGGCCCCCGGACAGAAACTATGGCTACACCTTC. Translation: CASRPPDRNYGYTF.

This clonotype has at least ten counts. The chain has TRBV12-3 or TRBV12-4 and TRBJ2-1; a weak D match, TRBD1 (6 bases). V was pared by 5 bases and J by 6 bases, with 11 bases between. This CDR3 region has 13 residues. The CDR3 loop is CASSTQGFNEQFF. The CDR3, as DNA: TGTGCCAGCAGTACACAGGGATTCAATGAGCAGTTCTTC.

In its sample, this clonotype was seen many times. The genes are TRBV29-1 and TRBJ2-3; TRBD1 is a possible D gene (6 bases). V was cut by 6 bases and J by 5 bases, with 18 bases left in between. Germline CDR1 and CDR2: SQVTM and ANQGSEA. This CDR3 has 14 residues. The chain's CDR3 is CSVQGVFIEDTQYF. The CDR3 nucleotides are TGCAGCGTACAGGGAGTTTTCATAGAAGATACGCAGTATTTT.

The CDR3 region is CASSYRAMAGGELFF. CDR3 sequence (DNA): TGTGCCAGCAGTTATCGGGCAATGGCTGGCGGGGAGCTGTTTTTT. The chain carries TRBV6-5 and TRBJ2-2; D is uncertain. Germline values: CDR1 MNHEY, CDR2 SVGAGI. The CDR3 contains 15 residues. V lost 3 bases to trimming and J lost 7 bases, with 15 bases between them.

The chain combines TRBV6-5 with TRBJ2-3, with D possibly called TRBD1 or TRBD2 (5 bases each). V lost 0 bases and J lost 0, with 19 bases in between. Germline loops: CDR1 MNHEY, CDR2 SVGAGI. This CDR3 has 19 amino acids. CDR3 in DNA: TGTGCCAGCAGTTACTCGACGGGGCCCCGTGTCTCTAGCACAGATACGCAGTATTTT. This translates into CASSYSTGPRVSSTDTQYF.

The V and J genes are TRBV2 and TRBJ2-3, with a tentative D call TRBD2 (5 bases). Germline loops: CDR1 SNHLY, CDR2 FYNNEI. CDR3 length equals 16 residues. V lost 7 bases and J lost 4, with 21 bases in between. The CDR3 region has the DNA TGTGCCAGCACCACGGGGTTCCGGGGAGAATCAGATACGCAGTATTTT. Translated, it gives CASTTGFRGESDTQYF. Together with reference TRBV2 and TRBJ2-3, the CDR3 gives the full variable domain: EPEVTQTPSHQVTQMGQEVILRCVPISNHLYFYWYRQILGQKVEFLVSFYNNEISEKSEIFDDQFSVERPDGSNFTLKIRSTKLEDSAMYFCASTTGFRGESDTQYFGPGTRLTVL.

This clonotype was observed a few times. This chain connects TRBV5-6 to TRBJ1-1, with D hard to call. The V gene lost 4 bases and the J gene lost 5 bases, with 12 bases spanning the gap. This CDR3 comprises 13 residues. Germline-derived CDR1 and CDR2 are SGHDT and YYEEEE. The CDR3 sequence: CASSTGGPTEAFF. The CDR3 DNA sequence: TGTGCCAGCAGCACCGGTGGGCCGACTGAAGCTTTCTTT.

This clonotype came up a few times. The chain combines TRBV29-1 with TRBJ2-1, with D hard to call. This CDR3 has 11 residues. Germline CDR1 reads SQVTM; CDR2 reads ANQGSEA. Trimming pared 5 bases from V and 5 bases from J, leaving 7 bases between. Written as DNA, the CDR3 is TGCAGCGTTTGGTTAAACAATGAGCAGTTCTTC. Its protein is CSVWLNNEQFF.